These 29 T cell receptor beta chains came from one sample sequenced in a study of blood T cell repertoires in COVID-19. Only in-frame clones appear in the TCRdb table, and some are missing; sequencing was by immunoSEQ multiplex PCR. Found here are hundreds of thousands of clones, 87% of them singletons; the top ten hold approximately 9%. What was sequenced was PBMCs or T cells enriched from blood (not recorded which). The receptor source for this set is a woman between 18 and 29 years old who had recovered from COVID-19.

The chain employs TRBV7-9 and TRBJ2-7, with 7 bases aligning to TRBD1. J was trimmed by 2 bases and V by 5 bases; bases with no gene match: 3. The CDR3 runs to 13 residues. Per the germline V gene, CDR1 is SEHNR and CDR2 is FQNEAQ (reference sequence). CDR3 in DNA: TGTGCCAGCAGCGACAGGGACCCCTACGAGCAGTACTTC. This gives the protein CASSDRDPYEQYF.

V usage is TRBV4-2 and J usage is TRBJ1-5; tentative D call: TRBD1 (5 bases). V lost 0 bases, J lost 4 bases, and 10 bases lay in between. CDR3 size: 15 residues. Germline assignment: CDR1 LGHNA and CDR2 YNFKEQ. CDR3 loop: CASSQDRAGNQPQHF. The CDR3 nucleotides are TGTGCCAGCAGCCAAGATCGGGCAGGGAATCAGCCCCAGCATTTT.

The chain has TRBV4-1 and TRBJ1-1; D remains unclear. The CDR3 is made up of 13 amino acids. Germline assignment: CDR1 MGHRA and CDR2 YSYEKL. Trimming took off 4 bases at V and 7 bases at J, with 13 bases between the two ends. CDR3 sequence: CASSLPGGDEAFF. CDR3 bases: TGCGCCAGCAGCCTACCCGGTGGTGATGAAGCTTTCTTT.

The CDR3: CASSLEQGFRQFF. CDR3 sequence (DNA): TGTGCCAGCAGTTTAGAACAGGGTTTTCGGCAGTTCTTC. The chain links TRBV12-3 or TRBV12-4 to TRBJ2-1, with D possibly being TRBD1 (6 bases). The CDR3 length is 13 residues. The V end lost 1 base, the J end lost 12 bases, and 13 bases lay between the germline ends.

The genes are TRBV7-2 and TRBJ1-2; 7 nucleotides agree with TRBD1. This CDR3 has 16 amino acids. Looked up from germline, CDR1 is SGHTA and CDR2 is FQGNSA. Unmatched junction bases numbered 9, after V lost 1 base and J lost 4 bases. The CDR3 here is CASSLEGTASVYGYTF. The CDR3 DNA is TGTGCCAGCAGCTTAGAAGGGACAGCGTCGGTCTATGGCTACACCTTC.

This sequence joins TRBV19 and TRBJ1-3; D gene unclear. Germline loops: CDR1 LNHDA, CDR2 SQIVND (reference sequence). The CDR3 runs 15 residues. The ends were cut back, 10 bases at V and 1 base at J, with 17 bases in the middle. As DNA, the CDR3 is TGTGCCACTGAGGAGGGTCTCAATTCTGGAAACACCATATATTTT. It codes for CATEEGLNSGNTIYF.

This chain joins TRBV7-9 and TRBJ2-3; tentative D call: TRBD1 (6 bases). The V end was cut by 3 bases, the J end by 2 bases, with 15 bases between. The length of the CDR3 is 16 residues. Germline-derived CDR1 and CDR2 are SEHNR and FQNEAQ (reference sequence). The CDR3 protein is CASSFSNRDITDTQYF. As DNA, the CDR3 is TGTGCCAGCAGCTTCAGTAACAGGGACATCACAGATACGCAGTATTTT.

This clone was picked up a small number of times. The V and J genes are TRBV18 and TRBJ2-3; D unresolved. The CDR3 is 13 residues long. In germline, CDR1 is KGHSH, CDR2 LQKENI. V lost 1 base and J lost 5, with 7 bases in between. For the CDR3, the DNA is TGTGCCAGCTCACCACTTAGAGGAGATACGCAGTATTTT. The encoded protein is CASSPLRGDTQYF.

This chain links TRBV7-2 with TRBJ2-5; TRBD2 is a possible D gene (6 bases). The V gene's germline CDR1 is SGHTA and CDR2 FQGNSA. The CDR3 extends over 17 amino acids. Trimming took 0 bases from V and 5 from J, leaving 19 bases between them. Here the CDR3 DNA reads TGTGCCAGCAGCTTAGCCCTTACTAGCTCCCTGGGGGAGACCCAGTACTTC. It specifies CASSLALTSSLGETQYF.

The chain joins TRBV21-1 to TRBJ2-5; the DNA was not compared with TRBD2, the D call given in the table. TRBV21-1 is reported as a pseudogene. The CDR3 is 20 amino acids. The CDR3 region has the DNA TGTGCCAGCAGCAAAGTGATCTTAATAGCGGGGGGGCCGACTCAAGAGACCCAGTACTTC. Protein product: CASSKVILIAGGPTQETQYF.

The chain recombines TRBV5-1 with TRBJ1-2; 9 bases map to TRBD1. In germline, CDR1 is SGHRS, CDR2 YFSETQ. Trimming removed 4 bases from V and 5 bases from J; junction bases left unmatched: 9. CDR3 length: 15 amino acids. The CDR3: CASSVGGGQGYGYTF. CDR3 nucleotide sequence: TGCGCCAGCAGCGTCGGTGGGGGACAGGGATATGGCTACACCTTC.

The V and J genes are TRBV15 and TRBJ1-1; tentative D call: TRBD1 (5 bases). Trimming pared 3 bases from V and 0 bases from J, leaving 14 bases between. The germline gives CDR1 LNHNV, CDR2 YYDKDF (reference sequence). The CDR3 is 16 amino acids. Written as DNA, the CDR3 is TGTGCCACCAGCAGGGCTGGGCCGGGGGTGAACACTGAAGCTTTCTTT. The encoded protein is CATSRAGPGVNTEAFF.

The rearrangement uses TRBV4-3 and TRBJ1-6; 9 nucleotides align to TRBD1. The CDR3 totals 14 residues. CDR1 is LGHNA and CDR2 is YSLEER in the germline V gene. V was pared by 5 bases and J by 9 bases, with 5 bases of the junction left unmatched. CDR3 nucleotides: TGCGCCAGCAGCTCAGGGACAGGGCGTTCACCCCTCCACTTT. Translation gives CASSSGTGRSPLHF.

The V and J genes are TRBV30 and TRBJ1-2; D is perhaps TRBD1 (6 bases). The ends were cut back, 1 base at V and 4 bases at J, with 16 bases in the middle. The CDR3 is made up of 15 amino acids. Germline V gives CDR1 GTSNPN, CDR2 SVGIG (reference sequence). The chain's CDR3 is CAWSATGSGLYGYTF. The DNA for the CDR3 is TGTGCCTGGAGTGCTACAGGGAGCGGCCTCTATGGCTACACCTTC.

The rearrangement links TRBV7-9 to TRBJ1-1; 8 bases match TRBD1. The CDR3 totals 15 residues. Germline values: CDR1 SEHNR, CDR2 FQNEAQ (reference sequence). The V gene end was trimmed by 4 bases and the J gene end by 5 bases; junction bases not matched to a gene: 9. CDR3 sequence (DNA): TGTGCCAGCAGCTATTCGACAGGGGAGTCGACTGAAGCTTTCTTT. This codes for CASSYSTGESTEAFF.

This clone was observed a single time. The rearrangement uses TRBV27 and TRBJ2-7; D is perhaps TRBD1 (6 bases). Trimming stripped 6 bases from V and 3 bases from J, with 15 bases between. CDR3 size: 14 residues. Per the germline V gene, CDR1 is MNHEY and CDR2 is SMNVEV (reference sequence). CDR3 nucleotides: TGTGCCAGCAGCCCTGCCCGAGGGGGCTACGAGCAGTACTTC. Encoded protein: CASSPARGGYEQYF.

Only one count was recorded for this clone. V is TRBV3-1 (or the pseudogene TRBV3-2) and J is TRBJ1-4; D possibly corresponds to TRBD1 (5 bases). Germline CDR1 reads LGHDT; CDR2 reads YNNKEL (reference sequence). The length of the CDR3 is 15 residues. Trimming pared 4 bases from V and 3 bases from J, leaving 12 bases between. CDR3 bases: TGTGCCAGCAGCCGACAGTGGGGGGCTAATGAAAAACTGTTTTTT. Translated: CASSRQWGANEKLFF.

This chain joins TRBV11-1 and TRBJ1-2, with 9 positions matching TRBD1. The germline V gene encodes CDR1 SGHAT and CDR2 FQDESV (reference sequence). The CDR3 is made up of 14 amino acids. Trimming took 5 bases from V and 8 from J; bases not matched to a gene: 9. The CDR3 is CASSTTGGAWGYTF. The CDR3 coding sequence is TGTGCCAGCAGCACAACAGGGGGCGCGTGGGGCTACACCTTC. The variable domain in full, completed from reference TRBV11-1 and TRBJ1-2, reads EAEVAQSPRYKITEKSQAVAFWCDPISGHATLYWYRQILGQGPELLVQFQDESVVDDSQLPKDRFSAERLKGVDSTLKIQPAELGDSAMYLCASSTTGGAWGYTFGSGTRLTVV.

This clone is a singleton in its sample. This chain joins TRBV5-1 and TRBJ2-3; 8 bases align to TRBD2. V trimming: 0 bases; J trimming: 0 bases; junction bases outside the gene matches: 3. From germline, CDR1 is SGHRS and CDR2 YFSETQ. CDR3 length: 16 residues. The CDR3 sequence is CASSLAPSGSTDTQYF. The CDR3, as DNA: TGCGCCAGCAGCTTGGCGCCTAGCGGGAGCACAGATACGCAGTATTTT. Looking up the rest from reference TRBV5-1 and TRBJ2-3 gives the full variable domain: KAGVTQTPRYLIKTRGQQVTLSCSPISGHRSVSWYQQTPGQGLQFLFEYFSETQRNKGNFPGRFSGRQFSNSRSEMNVSTLELGDSALYLCASSLAPSGSTDTQYFGPGTRLTVL.

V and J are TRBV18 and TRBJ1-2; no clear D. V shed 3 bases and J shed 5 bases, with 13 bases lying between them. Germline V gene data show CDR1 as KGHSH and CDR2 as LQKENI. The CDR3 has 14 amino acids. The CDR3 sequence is CASSPPTESYGYTF. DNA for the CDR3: TGTGCCAGCTCACCGCCCACAGAGTCGTATGGCTACACCTTC.

The CDR3 loop reads CASSVAGGYTEAFF. The CDR3 DNA sequence: TGTGCCAGCAGTGTCGCAGGGGGCTACACTGAAGCTTTCTTT. The V gene is TRBV2, the J gene TRBJ1-1; TRBD1 agrees at 8 bases. Germline V CDR1 and CDR2: SNHLY, FYNNEI. The CDR3 has 14 amino acids. The V and J ends lost 4 bases and 3 bases, in that order; junction bases with no gene match: 4.

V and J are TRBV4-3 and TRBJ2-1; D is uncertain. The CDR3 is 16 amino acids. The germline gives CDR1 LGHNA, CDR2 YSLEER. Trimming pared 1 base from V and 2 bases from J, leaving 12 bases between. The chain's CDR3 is CASSQVWRLAYNEQFF. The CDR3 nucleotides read TGCGCCAGCAGCCAAGTATGGAGACTCGCCTACAATGAGCAGTTCTTC.

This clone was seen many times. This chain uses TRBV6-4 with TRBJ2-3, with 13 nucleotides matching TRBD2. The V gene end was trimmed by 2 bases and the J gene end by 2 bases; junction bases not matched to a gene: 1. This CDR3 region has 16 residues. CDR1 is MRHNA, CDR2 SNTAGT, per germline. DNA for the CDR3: TGTGCCAGCAGTGACACTAGCGGGAGGGCCACAGATACGCAGTATTTT. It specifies CASSDTSGRATDTQYF.

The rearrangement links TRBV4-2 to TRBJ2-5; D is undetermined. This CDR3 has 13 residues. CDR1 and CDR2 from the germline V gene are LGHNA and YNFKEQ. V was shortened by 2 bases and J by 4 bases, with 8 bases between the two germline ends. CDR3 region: CASSQSKRETQYF. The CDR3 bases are TGTGCCAGCAGCCAAAGCAAACGAGAGACCCAGTACTTC.

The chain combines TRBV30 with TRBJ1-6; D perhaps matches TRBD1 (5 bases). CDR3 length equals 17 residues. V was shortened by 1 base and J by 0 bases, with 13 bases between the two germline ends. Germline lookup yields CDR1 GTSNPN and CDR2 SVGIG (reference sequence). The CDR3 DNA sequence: TGTGCCTGGAGTGGACAGAGGACTAGCTCCTATAATTCACCCCTCCACTTT. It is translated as CAWSGQRTSSYNSPLHF.

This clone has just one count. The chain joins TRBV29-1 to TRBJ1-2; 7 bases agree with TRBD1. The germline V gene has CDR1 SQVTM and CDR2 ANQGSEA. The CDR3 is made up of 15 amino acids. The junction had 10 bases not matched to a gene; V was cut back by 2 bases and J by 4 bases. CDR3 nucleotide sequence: TGCAGCGTTGAAAAAGGAGGGGGCAGGGGCTATGGCTACACCTTC. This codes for CSVEKGGGRGYGYTF. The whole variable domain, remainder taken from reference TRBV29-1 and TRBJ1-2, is SAVISQKPSRDICQRGTSLTIQCQVDSQVTMMFWYRQQPGQSLTLIATANQGSEATYESGFVIDKFPISRPNLTFSTLTVSNMSPEDSSIYLCSVEKGGGRGYGYTFGSGTRLTVV.

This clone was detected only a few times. DNA of the CDR3: TGTGCCAGCAGCTTGACCGGGACAGGGGGGAGGCAGCCCCAGCATTTT. Translation gives CASSLTGTGGRQPQHF. The J gene is TRBJ1-5, the V gene TRBV7-2; 11 nucleotides line up with TRBD1. Germline CDR1 reads SGHTA; CDR2 reads FQGNSA. This CDR3 is 16 amino acids long. V was clipped by 3 bases and J by 7 bases; unmatched bases: 8.

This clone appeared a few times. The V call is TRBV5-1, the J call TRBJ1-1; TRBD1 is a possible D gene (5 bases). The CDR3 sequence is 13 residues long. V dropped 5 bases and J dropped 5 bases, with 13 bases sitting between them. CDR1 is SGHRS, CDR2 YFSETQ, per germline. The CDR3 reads CASRRGGSTEAFF. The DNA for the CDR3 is TGCGCCAGCAGGCGGGGCGGGAGTACTGAAGCTTTCTTT. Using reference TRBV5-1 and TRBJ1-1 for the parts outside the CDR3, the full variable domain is KAGVTQTPRYLIKTRGQQVTLSCSPISGHRSVSWYQQTPGQGLQFLFEYFSETQRNKGNFPGRFSGRQFSNSRSEMNVSTLELGDSALYLCASRRGGSTEAFFGQGTRLTVV.

CDR3 DNA: TGTGCCAGCAGCATGGACAGGGGGTTCGAAAAACTGTTTTTT. This sequence encodes CASSMDRGFEKLFF. The V call is TRBV5-4, the J call TRBJ1-4, with 10 positions matching TRBD1. Germline assignment: CDR1 SGHNT and CDR2 YYREEE (reference sequence). This CDR3 contains 14 residues. The J segment lost 8 bases and the V segment lost 4 bases, leaving 5 bases of the junction unmatched.